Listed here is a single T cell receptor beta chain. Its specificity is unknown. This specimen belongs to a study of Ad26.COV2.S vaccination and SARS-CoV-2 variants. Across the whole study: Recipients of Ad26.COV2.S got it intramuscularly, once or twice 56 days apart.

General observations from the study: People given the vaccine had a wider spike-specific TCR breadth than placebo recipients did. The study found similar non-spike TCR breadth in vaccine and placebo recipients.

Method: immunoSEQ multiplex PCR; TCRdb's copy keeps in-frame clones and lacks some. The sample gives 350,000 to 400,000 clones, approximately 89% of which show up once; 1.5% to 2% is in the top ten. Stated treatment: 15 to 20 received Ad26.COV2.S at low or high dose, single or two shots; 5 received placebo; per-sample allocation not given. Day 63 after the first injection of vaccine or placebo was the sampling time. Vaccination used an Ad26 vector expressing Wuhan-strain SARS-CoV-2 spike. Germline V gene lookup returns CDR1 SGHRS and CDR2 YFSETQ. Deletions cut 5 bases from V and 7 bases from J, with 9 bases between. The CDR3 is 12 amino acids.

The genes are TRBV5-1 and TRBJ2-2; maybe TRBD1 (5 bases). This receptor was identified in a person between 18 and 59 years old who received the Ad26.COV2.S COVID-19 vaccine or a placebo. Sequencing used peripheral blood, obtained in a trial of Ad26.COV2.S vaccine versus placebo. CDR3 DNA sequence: TGCGCCAGCAGTTGGGGCGACGGGGAGCTGTTTTTT. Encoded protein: CASSWGDGELFF.